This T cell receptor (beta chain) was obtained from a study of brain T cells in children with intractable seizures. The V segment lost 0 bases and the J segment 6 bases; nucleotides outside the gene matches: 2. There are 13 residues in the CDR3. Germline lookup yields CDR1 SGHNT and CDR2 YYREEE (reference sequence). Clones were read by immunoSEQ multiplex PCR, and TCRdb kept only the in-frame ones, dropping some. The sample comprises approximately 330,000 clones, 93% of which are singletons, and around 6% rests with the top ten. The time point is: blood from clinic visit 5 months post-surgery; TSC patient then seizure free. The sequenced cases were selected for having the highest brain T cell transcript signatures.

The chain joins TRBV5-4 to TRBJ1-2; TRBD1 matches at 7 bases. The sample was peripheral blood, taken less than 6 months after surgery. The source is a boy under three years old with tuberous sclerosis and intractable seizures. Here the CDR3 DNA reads TGTGCCAGCAGCTTGGGAACAGGGGATGGCTACACCTTC. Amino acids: CASSLGTGDGYTF.